The rows below give T cell receptor beta chains drawn from one sample of a study of T cell repertoires in cytomegalovirus infection. These TCRs' antigens remain unknown. TCRdb redid the calling of the reads with MiXCR, one entry per CDR3 protein. This repertoire shows approximately 910,000 distinct CDR3 sequences, around 32% found once; its top ten account for roughly an eighth. The specimen comprised cultured CD8+ T cells from PBMCs, sampled from culture after CMV antigen stimulation. These TCRs come from a human donor in good health (CMV status not recorded). Some clones in this sample may be carry-over from other donors' samples. CDR3s include the opening cysteine and the closing phenylalanine or tryptophan. Each record gives: CDR3 protein, CDR3 DNA, clone size, V gene, J gene, D gene. A D gene is named only where the DNA matches it firmly. The listing skips clone size in some rows; elsewhere it reads once, few, many or a size class.

CASSLGKGGNTEAFF	TGCGCCAGCAGCTTGGGGAAAGGAGGGAACACTGAAGCTTTCTTT	few	TRBV5-1	TRBJ1-1	-
CASSLGDRTDTQYF	TGTGCCAGCAGCTTGGGGGACCGAACGGATACGCAGTATTTT	few	TRBV5-6	TRBJ2-3	-
CASSESGQGTETQYF	TGTGCCAGCAGTGAATCGGGACAGGGTACCGAGACCCAGTACTTC	-	TRBV25-1	TRBJ2-5	TRBD1
CASRELDKNTEAFF	TGTGCCAGCAGGGAACTGGACAAGAACACTGAAGCTTTCTTT	-	TRBV9	TRBJ1-1	-
CASSEDWGAYNEQFF	TGTGCCAGCAGTGAGGACTGGGGGGCCTACAATGAGCAGTTCTTC	-	TRBV6-1	TRBJ2-1	-
CASSFSSGDGYTF	TGTGCCAGCAGCTTCTCCTCGGGGGACGGCTACACCTTC	-	TRBV7-3	TRBJ1-2	-
CASTIRTSGGQETQYF	TGTGCCAGCACCATTAGGACTAGTGGGGGCCAAGAGACCCAGTACTTC	-	TRBV6-6	TRBJ2-5	TRBD2
CASSLFPVLDTEAFF	TGTGCCAGCAGCTTATTTCCGGTGTTGGACACTGAAGCTTTCTTT	many	TRBV7-2	TRBJ1-1	-
CASSDFSSGSHNEQFF	TGTGCCAGCAGTGACTTTAGCAGCGGGTCACACAATGAGCAGTTCTTC	-	TRBV6-4	TRBJ2-1	-
CASTPRLRYLNTEAFF	TGTGCCAGCACCCCGAGGCTCCGTTACCTGAACACTGAAGCTTTCTTT	-	TRBV12-3/TRBV12-4	TRBJ1-1	-
CAIKGTQKGETQYF	TGTGCCATAAAAGGGACACAAAAGGGAGAGACCCAGTACTTC	few	TRBV10-3	TRBJ2-5	-
CASSLGTGLEQFF	TGTGCCAGCAGCCTCGGGACAGGGCTTGAGCAGTTCTTC	-	TRBV27	TRBJ2-1	TRBD1
CASSQVIRNTGELFF	TGCGCCAGCAGCCAAGTGATCCGGAACACCGGGGAGCTGTTTTTT	-	TRBV4-3	TRBJ2-2	-
CATSILGEHPRIQYF	TGTGCCACCAGCATCCTAGGTGAACACCCGAGGATTCAGTACTTC	-	TRBV15	TRBJ2-4	-
CASSLAVAGGADTQYF	TGTGCCAGCAGCTTAGCGGTGGCAGGGGGTGCAGATACGCAGTATTTT	-	TRBV7-9	TRBJ2-3	TRBD1
CATRSEGTEAFF	TGTGCCACCCGATCGGAGGGCACTGAAGCTTTCTTT	-	TRBV6-4	TRBJ1-1	-
CASSLSLGGGYGYTF	TGTGCCAGCAGTTTATCGCTGGGGGGAGGCTATGGCTACACCTTC	few	TRBV27	TRBJ1-2	-
CASNLGGLYNEQFF	TGTGCCAGCAATTTGGGGGGACTCTACAATGAGCAGTTCTTC	-	TRBV28	TRBJ2-1	-
CASIHEGAGNEQFF	TGTGCCAGCATCCACGAGGGGGCAGGGAATGAGCAGTTCTTC	-	TRBV7-8	TRBJ2-1	TRBD1
CASSFDEKLFF	TGTGCCAGCAGTTTCGACGAAAAACTGTTTTTT	-	TRBV12-3/TRBV12-4	TRBJ1-4	-
CASSVESKGYTEAFF	TGTGCCAGCAGCGTAGAATCGAAGGGCTACACTGAAGCTTTCTTT	-	TRBV9	TRBJ1-1	-
CATSIDRGQPQHF	TGTGCCACCAGCATCGACAGGGGCCAGCCCCAGCATTTT	few	TRBV15	TRBJ1-5	TRBD1
CASKGQLMDVTEVFF	TGTGCCAGCAAGGGGCAGCTAATGGATGTAACTGAAGTTTTCTTT	once	TRBV6-2/TRBV6-3	TRBJ1-1	-
CASSVKGLAGTYTGELFF	TGTGCCAGCAGCGTAAAGGGACTAGCGGGGACCTACACCGGGGAGCTGTTTTTT	-	TRBV7-6	TRBJ2-2	TRBD2
CASSYSPGVNTEAFF	TGTGCCAGCAGTTACTCCCCCGGGGTGAACACTGAAGCTTTCTTT	few	TRBV6-5	TRBJ1-1	-
CASMGDNEKLFF	TGTGCCAGCATGGGGGATAATGAAAAGCTGTTTTTT	few	TRBV12-3/TRBV12-4	TRBJ1-4	-
CASSLESGDADTQYF	TGTGCCAGCAGCTTAGAGTCAGGGGACGCAGATACGCAGTATTTT	few	TRBV7-3	TRBJ2-3	-
CASSLKGQGVNEQFF	TGTGCCAGCAGCTTAAAGGGACAGGGGGTCAATGAGCAGTTCTTC	many	TRBV7-3	TRBJ2-1	TRBD1
CASSYSMGAPKEKLFF	TGTGCCAGCAGTTACTCGATGGGGGCGCCTAAGGAAAAACTGTTTTTT	-	TRBV6-5	TRBJ1-4	-
CASSLARTGQNNQPQHF	TGTGCCAGCAGCTTGGCCAGGACAGGGCAAAACAATCAGCCCCAGCATTTT	many	TRBV7-2	TRBJ1-5	TRBD1
CASSLGTGAHNEQFF	TGTGCCAGCAGCTTAGGGACAGGGGCTCACAATGAGCAGTTCTTC	-	TRBV11-3	TRBJ2-1	TRBD1
CASSQSGETQYF	TGTGCCAGCAGTCAAAGTGGGGAGACCCAGTACTTC	-	TRBV6-1	TRBJ2-5	-